This TCR beta chain was sequenced in a study of blood T cells in healthy people across ages. General study results and limits: Age showed a roughly linear inverse relationship with TCR beta diversity per million T cells.

Staff drew 9 to 10 milliliters of peripheral blood from each donor. Total RNA extracted from each sample amounted to at least 5 micrograms. With regard to this clonotype: No antigen is known for it.

Trimming shortened V by 2 bases and J by 4 bases, and 5 bases separated the two germline ends. The germline V gene has CDR1 MNHEY and CDR2 SVGEGT. The CDR3 is 12 residues long. A second PCR of 7 to 11 cycles used a sample-barcoded 5' primer and a J-beta primer mix. Every individual sample yielded 2.5 million or more paired-end reads (each containing CDR3). MiXCR, applied by TCRdb to the 5' RACE reads, yields one record per CDR3 protein. This table holds about 1,000,000 distinct CDR3 sequences, 40% to 45% found once. Sequencing used blood. The source of this sequence is a woman aged 60-75 years in good health. The V and J genes are TRBV6-2 or TRBV6-3 and TRBJ1-2; D call uncertain. The CDR3 nucleotides are TGTGCCAGCAGTTACGGAGTCTATGGCTACACCTTC. Translation gives CASSYGVYGYTF.